The T cell receptor (beta chain) described here comes from a study of technical replicates of blood from several donors. The protocol was immunoSEQ multiplex PCR, while the TCRdb copy is restricted to in-frame clones and leaves out a portion. This sample has tens of thousands of clones, with roughly 93% found just once. The CDR3 has 15 amino acids. V was clipped by 0 bases and J by 4 bases, with 13 bases between them. Germline values: CDR1 SGHNT, CDR2 YYREEE (reference sequence). V usage is TRBV5-4 and J usage is TRBJ1-1, with D perhaps matching TRBD1 (5 bases). This clonotype was sampled from a human donor in good health. The sequenced sample was T cells isolated from PBMCs. CDR3 nucleotide sequence: TGTGCCAGCAGCTTGGACAGGACGTTAGCCACTGAAGCTTTCTTT. Protein product: CASSLDRTLATEAFF.